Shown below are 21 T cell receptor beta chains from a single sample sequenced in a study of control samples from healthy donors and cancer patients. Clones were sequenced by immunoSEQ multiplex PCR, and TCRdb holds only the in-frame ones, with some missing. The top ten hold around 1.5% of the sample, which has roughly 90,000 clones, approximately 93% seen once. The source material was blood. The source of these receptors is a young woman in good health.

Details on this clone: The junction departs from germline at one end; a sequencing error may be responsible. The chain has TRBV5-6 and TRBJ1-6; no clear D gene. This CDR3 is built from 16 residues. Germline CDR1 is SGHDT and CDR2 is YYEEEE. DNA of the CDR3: TGTGCCAGCAGTTTGGGCCGATGGGTCAGCGGTTCACCCCTCCACTTT. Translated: CASSLGRWVSGSPLHF. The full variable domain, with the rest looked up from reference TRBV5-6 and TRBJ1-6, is DAGVTQSPTHLIKTRGQQVTLRCSPKSGHDTVSWYQQALGQGPQFIFQYYEEEERQRGNFPDRFSGHQFPNYSSELNVNALLLGDSALYLCASSLGRWVSGSPLHFGNGTRLTVT.

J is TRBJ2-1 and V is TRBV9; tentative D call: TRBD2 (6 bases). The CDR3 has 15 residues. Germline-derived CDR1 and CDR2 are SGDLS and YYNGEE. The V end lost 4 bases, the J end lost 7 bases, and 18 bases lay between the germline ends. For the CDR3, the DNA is TGTGCCAGCAGCACCTACCTTGGCGGGACTAATGAGCAGTTCTTC. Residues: CASSTYLGGTNEQFF.

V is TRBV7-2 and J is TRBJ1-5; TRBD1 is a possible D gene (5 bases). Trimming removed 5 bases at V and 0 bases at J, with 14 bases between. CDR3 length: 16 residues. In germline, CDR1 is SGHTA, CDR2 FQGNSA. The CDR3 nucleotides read TGTGCCAGCAGCACTGGGACTGCCAATAGCAATCAGCCCCAGCATTTT. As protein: CASSTGTANSNQPQHF.

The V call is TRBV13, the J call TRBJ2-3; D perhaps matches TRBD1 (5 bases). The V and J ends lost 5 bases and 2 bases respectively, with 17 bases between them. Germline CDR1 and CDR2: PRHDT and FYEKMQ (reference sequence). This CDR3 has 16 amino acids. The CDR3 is CASSETGEWDTDTQYF. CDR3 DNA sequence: TGTGCCAGCAGCGAAACAGGCGAATGGGACACAGATACGCAGTATTTT.

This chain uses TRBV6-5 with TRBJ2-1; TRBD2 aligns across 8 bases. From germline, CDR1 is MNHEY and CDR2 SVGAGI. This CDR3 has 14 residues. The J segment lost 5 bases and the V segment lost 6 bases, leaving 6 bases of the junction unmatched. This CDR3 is CASSERGPNNEQFF. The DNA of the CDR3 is TGTGCCAGCAGCGAGCGGGGGCCGAACAATGAGCAGTTCTTC.

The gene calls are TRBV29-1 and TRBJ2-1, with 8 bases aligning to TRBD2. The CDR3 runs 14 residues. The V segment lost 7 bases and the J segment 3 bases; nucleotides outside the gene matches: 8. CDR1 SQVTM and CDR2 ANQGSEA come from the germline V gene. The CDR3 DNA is TGCAGCGCCCGTGGGGCGGGGGGCTACAATGAGCAGTTCTTC. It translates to CSARGAGGYNEQFF.

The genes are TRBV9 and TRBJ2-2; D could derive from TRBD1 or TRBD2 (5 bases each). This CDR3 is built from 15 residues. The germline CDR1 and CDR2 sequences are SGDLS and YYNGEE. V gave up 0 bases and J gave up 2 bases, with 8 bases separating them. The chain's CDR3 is CASSVARGNTGELFF. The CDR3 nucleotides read TGTGCCAGCAGCGTAGCGAGGGGAAACACCGGGGAGCTGTTTTTT.

The DNA for the CDR3 is TGCGCCAGCAGCCACCCCGGCAGGGACACCTACGAGCAGTACTTC. This gives the protein CASSHPGRDTYEQYF. The chain couples TRBV4-1 to TRBJ2-7; possibly TRBD1 for D (6 bases). The CDR3 is 15 residues long. Between the trimmed V and J ends, which lost 3 bases and 2 bases, there was a span of 14 bases. Germline CDR1 is MGHRA and CDR2 is YSYEKL.

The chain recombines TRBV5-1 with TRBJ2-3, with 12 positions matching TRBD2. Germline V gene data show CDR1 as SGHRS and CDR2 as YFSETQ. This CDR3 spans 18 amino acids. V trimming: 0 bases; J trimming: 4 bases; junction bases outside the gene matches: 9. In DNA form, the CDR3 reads TGCGCCAGCAGCTTGGGGCTGACTAGCGGGAGTAGGGCAGATACGCAGTATTTT. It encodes CASSLGLTSGSRADTQYF.

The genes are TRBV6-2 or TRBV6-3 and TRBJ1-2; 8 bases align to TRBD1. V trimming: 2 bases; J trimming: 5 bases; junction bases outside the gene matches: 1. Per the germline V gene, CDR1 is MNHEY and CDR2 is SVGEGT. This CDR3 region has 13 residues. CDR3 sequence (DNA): TGTGCCAGCAGTTACAGGACAGGGTATGGCTACACCTTC. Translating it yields CASSYRTGYGYTF.

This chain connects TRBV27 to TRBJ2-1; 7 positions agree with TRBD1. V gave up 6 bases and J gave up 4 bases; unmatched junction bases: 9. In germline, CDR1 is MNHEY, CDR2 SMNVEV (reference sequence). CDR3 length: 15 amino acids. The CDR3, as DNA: TGTGCCAGCAGAAACTTGAACAGGGGATACAATGAGCAGTTCTTC. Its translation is CASRNLNRGYNEQFF.

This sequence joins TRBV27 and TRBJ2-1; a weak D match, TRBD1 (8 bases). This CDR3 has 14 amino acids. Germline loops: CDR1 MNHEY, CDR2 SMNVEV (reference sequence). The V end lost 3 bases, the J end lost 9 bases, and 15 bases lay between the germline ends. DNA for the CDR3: TGTGCCAGCAGTTTCAGGGGGCTAGCGGTTGAGCAGTTCTTC. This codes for CASSFRGLAVEQFF.

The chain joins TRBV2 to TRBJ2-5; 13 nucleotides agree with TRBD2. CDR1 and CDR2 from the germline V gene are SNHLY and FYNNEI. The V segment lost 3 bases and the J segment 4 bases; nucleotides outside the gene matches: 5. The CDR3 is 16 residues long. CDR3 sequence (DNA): TGTGCCAGCAGTGATTCGACTAGCGGGGGGCGAGAGACCCAGTACTTC. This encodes CASSDSTSGGRETQYF.

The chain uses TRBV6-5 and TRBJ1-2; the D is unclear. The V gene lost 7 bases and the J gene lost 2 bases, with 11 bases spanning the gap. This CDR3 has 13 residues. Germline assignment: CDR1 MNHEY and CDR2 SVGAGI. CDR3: CASTVMGNYGYTF. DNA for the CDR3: TGTGCCAGCACGGTAATGGGAAACTATGGCTACACCTTC.

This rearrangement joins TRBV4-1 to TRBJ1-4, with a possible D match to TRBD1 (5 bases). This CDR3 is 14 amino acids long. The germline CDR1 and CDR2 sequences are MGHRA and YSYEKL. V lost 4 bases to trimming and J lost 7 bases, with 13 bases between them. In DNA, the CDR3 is TGCGCCAGCAGCCTCGGTGTGGGGCGTGAAAAACTGTTTTTT. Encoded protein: CASSLGVGREKLFF.

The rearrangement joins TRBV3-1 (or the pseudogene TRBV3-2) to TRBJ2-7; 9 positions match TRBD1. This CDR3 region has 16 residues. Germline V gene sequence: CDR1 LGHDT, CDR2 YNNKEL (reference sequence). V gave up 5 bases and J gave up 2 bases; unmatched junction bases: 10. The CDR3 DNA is TGTGCCAGCAGCAACACGGGGACAGGGAAGGCCTACGAGCAGTACTTC. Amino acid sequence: CASSNTGTGKAYEQYF.

CDR3 in amino acids: CASSSTGKGYTF. The DNA for the CDR3 is TGCGCCAGCAGCTCTACAGGAAAAGGCTACACCTTC. The chain links TRBV5-1 to TRBJ1-2; TRBD1 might be the D (5 bases). Germline CDR1 SGHRS, CDR2 YFSETQ. V lost 3 bases, J lost 8 bases, and 11 bases lay in between. There are 12 residues in the CDR3.

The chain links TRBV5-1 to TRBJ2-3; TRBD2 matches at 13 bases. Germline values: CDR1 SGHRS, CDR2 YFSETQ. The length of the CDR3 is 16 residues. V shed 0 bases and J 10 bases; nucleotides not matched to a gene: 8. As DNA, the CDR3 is TGCGCCAGCAGCTTGGGGGGACTAGCGGGACCTAGTGCGCAGTATTTT. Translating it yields CASSLGGLAGPSAQYF.

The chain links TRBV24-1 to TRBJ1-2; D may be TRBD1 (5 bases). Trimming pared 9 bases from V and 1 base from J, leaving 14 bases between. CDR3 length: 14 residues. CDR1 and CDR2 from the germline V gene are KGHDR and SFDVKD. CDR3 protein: CATQRAGNNYGYTF. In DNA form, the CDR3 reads TGTGCCACCCAAAGGGCAGGGAATAACTATGGCTACACCTTC.

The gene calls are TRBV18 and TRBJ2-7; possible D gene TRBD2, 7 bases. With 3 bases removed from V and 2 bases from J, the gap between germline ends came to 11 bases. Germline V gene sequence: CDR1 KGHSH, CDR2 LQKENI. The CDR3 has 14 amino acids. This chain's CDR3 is CASSPGGRPYEQYF. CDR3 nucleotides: TGTGCCAGCTCACCGGGGGGGCGTCCCTACGAGCAGTACTTC.

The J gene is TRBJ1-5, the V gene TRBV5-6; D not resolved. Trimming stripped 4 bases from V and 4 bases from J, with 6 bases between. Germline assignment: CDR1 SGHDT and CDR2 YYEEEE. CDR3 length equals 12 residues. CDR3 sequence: CASSAGNQPQHF. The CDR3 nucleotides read TGTGCCAGCAGCGCGGGGAATCAGCCCCAGCATTTT.